This is a list of T cell receptor beta chains from one sample in a study of cytomegalovirus exposure and HLA in healthy donors. Generated by immunoSEQ multiplex PCR, the TCRdb table keeps only in-frame clones and is missing some. The repertoire has under 200,000 clones, 79% of them found once; the top ten carry approximately 0.7%. The sample comprised PBMCs. Source of these receptors: a woman in her forties in good health and CMV-seronegative. Both conserved end residues are part of each CDR3. The order of the fields is V gene, J gene, CDR3 protein.

V gene: TRBV7-2; J gene: TRBJ1-5; CDR3 protein: CASTEGTGYANQPQHF
V gene: TRBV9; J gene: TRBJ1-2; CDR3 protein: CASSVAAQGAAVGYTF
V gene: TRBV18; J gene: TRBJ1-2; CDR3 protein: CASSPVVGGYGNYGYTF
V gene: TRBV6-1; J gene: TRBJ2-7; CDR3 protein: CATVAGGNYEQYF
V gene: TRBV5-4; J gene: TRBJ2-7; CDR3 protein: CASSSSGSRYEQYF
V gene: TRBV7-3; J gene: TRBJ2-1; CDR3 protein: CASSPLLTSGSNEQFF
V gene: TRBV19; J gene: TRBJ2-5; CDR3 protein: CASKSGLHQETQYF
V gene: TRBV29-1; J gene: TRBJ2-7; CDR3 protein: CSVEGTGGDEQYF
V gene: TRBV7-9; J gene: TRBJ1-2; CDR3 protein: CASSLDRGLSYGYTF
V gene: TRBV14; J gene: TRBJ2-7; CDR3 protein: CASSQGDGSGSYEQYF
V gene: TRBV2; J gene: TRBJ2-3; CDR3 protein: CASSQDTVSTDTQYF
V gene: TRBV14; J gene: TRBJ2-3; CDR3 protein: CASSRRRHTTTDTQYF
V gene: TRBV27; J gene: TRBJ2-1; CDR3 protein: CASSFLRLGRNEQFF
V gene: TRBV9; J gene: TRBJ1-5; CDR3 protein: CASSVGGADQPQHF
V gene: TRBV27; J gene: TRBJ2-7; CDR3 protein: CATQKLTLAGVKSYEQYF
V gene: TRBV28; J gene: TRBJ1-2; CDR3 protein: CASSHPTGPNYGYTF
V gene: TRBV5-6; J gene: TRBJ2-7; CDR3 protein: CASSPGGGGTRHF
V gene: TRBV18; J gene: TRBJ1-1; CDR3 protein: CASSLKSTPGQGDTKTEAFF
V gene: TRBV14; J gene: TRBJ2-1; CDR3 protein: CASSQESGLAQFF
V gene: TRBV27; J gene: TRBJ2-7; CDR3 protein: CASSLGGSWGEQYF
V gene: TRBV7-3; J gene: TRBJ2-1; CDR3 protein: CASSMTGNEQFF
V gene: TRBV5-6; J gene: TRBJ2-3; CDR3 protein: CASSQSGTLTDTQYF
V gene: TRBV5-4; J gene: TRBJ2-7; CDR3 protein: CASSLLQGGEQYF
V gene: TRBV7-9; J gene: TRBJ1-2; CDR3 protein: CASSLTRQGGYGYTF
V gene: TRBV29-1; J gene: TRBJ2-3; CDR3 protein: CTISPGDHNRDTQYF
V gene: TRBV2; J gene: TRBJ1-6; CDR3 protein: CASTNGYVNSPLHF
V gene: TRBV6-1; J gene: TRBJ1-2; CDR3 protein: CASSDSSGQGARGYTF
V gene: TRBV5-6; J gene: TRBJ2-7; CDR3 protein: CASSLGGQGPYEQYF
V gene: TRBV19; J gene: TRBJ2-1; CDR3 protein: CASSIPSTSNEQFF
V gene: TRBV29-1; J gene: TRBJ1-2; CDR3 protein: CSVGGSGGKNYGYTF
V gene: TRBV11-3; J gene: TRBJ2-7; CDR3 protein: CASSLGAGNYEQYF
V gene: TRBV27; J gene: TRBJ2-1; CDR3 protein: CASSLATGLAGGNEQFF
V gene: TRBV7-9; J gene: TRBJ2-3; CDR3 protein: CASSHTKGDTQYF